The next 27 T cell receptor beta chains were all read from a single sample in a study of shared clonotypes between healthy human individuals. Assay: immunoSEQ multiplex PCR; the TCRdb copy retains only in-frame clones and omits some. The table lists approximately 500,000 clones, 79% of them singletons. What was sequenced was PBMCs. The origin of the receptors is a woman between 35 and 50 years old in good health. Some clones in this sample may be carry-over from other donors' samples.

This clone was detected a few times. V is TRBV5-1 and J is TRBJ1-4; D remains unclear. V was pared by 2 bases and J by 7 bases, with 12 bases between. In germline, CDR1 is SGHRS, CDR2 YFSETQ. The CDR3 sequence is 14 residues long. For the CDR3, the DNA is TGCGCCAGCAGCTTAGGAAGCGAGGGTGAAAAACTGTTTTTT. Its translation: CASSLGSEGEKLFF.

The rearrangement links TRBV6-1 to TRBJ2-3; D ambiguous. Germline V lookup: CDR1 MNHNS, CDR2 SASEGT. CDR3 length equals 14 residues. V was trimmed by 6 bases and J by 3 bases, leaving 13 bases between them. Here the CDR3 reads CASRHGARTDTQYF. CDR3 DNA sequence: TGTGCCAGCAGGCACGGAGCAAGGACAGATACGCAGTATTTT.

This chain uses TRBV5-6 with TRBJ2-3; 7 bases line up with TRBD2. Germline V gives CDR1 SGHDT, CDR2 YYEEEE. Trimming cost V 3 bases and J 4 bases; bases outside gene matches: 2. CDR3 length: 13 residues. The DNA for the CDR3 is TGTGCCAGCAGCTCCCTAGCGGCAGATACGCAGTATTTT. As protein: CASSSLAADTQYF.

The table lists this clone with many counts. The chain is built from TRBV28 and TRBJ2-1; D gene unclear. Trimming shortened V by 6 bases and J by 2 bases, and 14 bases separated the two germline ends. CDR1 and CDR2 (germline): MDHEN, SYDVKM. The CDR3 has 15 amino acids. In DNA, the CDR3 is TGTGCCAGCAGCTTAGTTCCAGAGGCCTACAATGAGCAGTTCTTC. Translated: CASSLVPEAYNEQFF.

This clone was seen a single time. The chain has TRBV5-8 and TRBJ2-7; 11 bases agree with TRBD2. V dropped 0 bases and J dropped 3; count of bases not matched to a gene: 11. Germline CDR1 reads SGHTS; CDR2 reads YDEGEE. This CDR3 has 18 amino acids. The CDR3 DNA is TGTGCCAGCAGCTTGGTAACTAGCGGGGGATTCGGGATCTACGAGCAGTACTTC. It translates to CASSLVTSGGFGIYEQYF. Together with reference TRBV5-8 and TRBJ2-7, the CDR3 gives the full variable domain: EAGVTQSPTHLIKTRGQQATLRCSPISGHTSVYWYQQALGLGLQFLLWYDEGEERNRGNFPPRFSGRQFPNYSSELNVNALELEDSALYLCASSLVTSGGFGIYEQYFGPGTRLTVT.

This clone was seen repeatedly, ten times or more. V usage is TRBV7-2 and J usage is TRBJ2-5; TRBD2 matches 7 bases. The CDR3 totals 13 residues. V gave up 2 bases and J gave up 5 bases; unmatched junction bases: 2. Germline V gene lookup returns CDR1 SGHTA and CDR2 FQGNSA. CDR3 in amino acids: CASSLLGGETQYF. The CDR3 DNA reads TGTGCCAGCAGCTTATTGGGGGGGGAGACCCAGTACTTC. Drawing the rest from reference TRBV7-2 and TRBJ2-5, the complete variable domain is GAGVSQSPSNKVTEKGKDVELRCDPISGHTALYWYRQSLGQGLEFLIYFQGNSAPDKSGLPSDRFSAERTGGSVSTLTIQRTQQEDSAVYLCASSLLGGETQYFGPGTRLLVL.

The V call is TRBV9, the J call TRBJ2-2; no clear D gene. CDR1 and CDR2 (germline): SGDLS, YYNGEE. The CDR3 loop spans 13 amino acids. The germline V and J ends were trimmed by 0 bases and 6 bases, with 6 bases remaining between them. This CDR3 reads CASSVVIAGELFF. CDR3 bases: TGTGCCAGCAGCGTAGTTATAGCCGGGGAGCTGTTTTTT. The whole variable domain, filled in from reference TRBV9 and TRBJ2-2, reads DSGVTQTPKHLITATGQRVTLRCSPRSGDLSVYWYQQSLDQGLQFLIQYYNGEERAKGNILERFSAQQFPDLHSELNLSSLELGDSALYFCASSVVIAGELFFGEGSRLTVL.

The chain uses TRBV5-1 and TRBJ2-2; D not resolved. The CDR3 sequence is 15 residues long. V dropped 0 bases and J dropped 2 bases, with 8 bases sitting between them. CDR1 and CDR2 from the germline V gene are SGHRS and YFSETQ. As DNA, the CDR3 is TGCGCCAGCAGCTTGGGGTCGGGTAACACCGGGGAGCTGTTTTTT. Translating it yields CASSLGSGNTGELFF.

This clone was seen only once. The V and J genes are TRBV4-3 and TRBJ2-2; D not certain. Germline assignment: CDR1 LGHNA and CDR2 YSLEER. This CDR3 is 14 amino acids long. V was cut by 1 base and J by 6 bases, with 9 bases left in between. The CDR3 nucleotides are TGCGCCAGCAGCCAAGTTCACGCCGCCGGGGAGCTGTTTTTT. Translation: CASSQVHAAGELFF.

This sequence joins TRBV29-1 and TRBJ2-7; a possible D gene is TRBD2 (5 bases). The CDR3 sequence is 12 residues long. CDR1 is SQVTM, CDR2 ANQGSEA, per germline. Deletions cut 7 bases from V and 1 base from J, with 11 bases between. The CDR3 here is CSAGSVSYEQYF. CDR3 DNA sequence: TGCAGCGCTGGGAGTGTGTCCTACGAGCAGTACTTC.

This rearrangement joins TRBV19 to TRBJ2-3, with 9 positions matching TRBD1. V lost 7 bases, J lost 9 bases, and 11 bases stayed unmatched. The CDR3 sequence is 14 residues long. In germline, CDR1 is LNHDA, CDR2 SQIVND (reference sequence). The DNA for the CDR3 is TGTGCCAGTACCGTCGGGACAGGGTCGGAGACGCAGTATTTT. Translating it yields CASTVGTGSETQYF.

The genes are TRBV6-5 and TRBJ1-2, with 8 bases aligning to TRBD1. V lost 2 bases, J lost 0 bases, and 5 bases stayed unmatched. The CDR3 is 16 amino acids. From germline, CDR1 is MNHEY and CDR2 SVGAGI. CDR3 region: CASSYGQGISNYGYTF. The CDR3 DNA follows: TGTGCCAGCAGTTACGGACAGGGAATCTCTAACTATGGCTACACCTTC.

The sample holds a few counts of this clone. V gene TRBV4-1 combines with J gene TRBJ2-7; TRBD1 might be the D (7 bases). Trimming shortened V by 3 bases and J by 3 bases, and 21 bases separated the two germline ends. The CDR3 covers 17 residues. The germline CDR1 and CDR2 sequences are MGHRA and YSYEKL. The CDR3 spells CASSQEDSAGGHYEQYF. CDR3 DNA sequence: TGCGCCAGCAGCCAGGAAGATTCCGCAGGGGGGCACTACGAGCAGTACTTC.

V usage is TRBV10-2 and J usage is TRBJ2-7, with 8 bases that match TRBD1. V shed 5 bases, J shed 3 bases, and the junction held 6 bases outside the gene matches. CDR3 length: 14 amino acids. CDR1 and CDR2 (germline): WSHSY, SAAADI. As DNA, the CDR3 is TGCGCCAGCAGTAGCGGACAGGGTGTCTACGAGCAGTACTTC. This sequence encodes CASSSGQGVYEQYF.

The chain combines TRBV19 with TRBJ2-4; D is unclear. V was pared by 3 bases and J by 0 bases, with 12 bases between. This CDR3 is 16 amino acids long. The germline gives CDR1 LNHDA, CDR2 SQIVND (reference sequence). The CDR3 DNA reads as TGTGCCAGTAGTATCCTCGGCAGCCTAGCCAAAAACATTCAGTACTTC. This gives the protein CASSILGSLAKNIQYF.

The rearrangement uses TRBV7-2 and TRBJ2-7; possibly TRBD2 for D (5 bases). The CDR3 spans 13 residues. The germline V gene has CDR1 SGHTA and CDR2 FQGNSA. V was clipped by 5 bases and J by 7 bases, with 15 bases between them. In DNA, the CDR3 is TGTGCCAGCAGCCCGAGCGTAGGGAGTGAGCAGTACTTC. It encodes CASSPSVGSEQYF.

This clone was counted a few times. In DNA form, the CDR3 reads TGTGCCTCCGAAAGGGGAGCGAACACTGAAGCTTTCTTT. It yields the protein CASERGANTEAFF. This chain joins TRBV30 and TRBJ1-1, with TRBD1 as a possible D gene (5 bases). CDR1 GTSNPN and CDR2 SVGIG come from the germline V gene (reference sequence). The CDR3 totals 13 residues. The ends were cut back, 7 bases at V and 1 base at J, with 13 bases in the middle.

This clone was detected a few times. This CDR3 reads CASSQDPHTDTQYF. In DNA, the CDR3 is TGCGCCAGCAGCCAGGATCCTCACACAGATACGCAGTATTTT. This chain joins TRBV5-1 and TRBJ2-3; D is unresolved. This CDR3 has 14 residues. Germline V gene sequence: CDR1 SGHRS, CDR2 YFSETQ. Trimming left V 4 bases short and J 2 bases short, with 11 bases between. Based on the CDR3 plus reference TRBV5-1 and TRBJ2-3, the full variable domain is KAGVTQTPRYLIKTRGQQVTLSCSPISGHRSVSWYQQTPGQGLQFLFEYFSETQRNKGNFPGRFSGRQFSNSRSEMNVSTLELGDSALYLCASSQDPHTDTQYFGPGTRLTVL.

This chain connects TRBV4-2 to TRBJ1-4, with 7 bases fitting TRBD1. Germline V lookup: CDR1 LGHNA, CDR2 YNFKEQ. CDR3 length equals 16 residues. V trimming: 4 bases; J trimming: 8 bases; junction bases outside the gene matches: 13. CDR3: CASSPQVRGLREKLFF. CDR3 DNA sequence: TGTGCCAGCAGCCCTCAAGTTAGGGGGCTTAGGGAAAAACTGTTTTTT.

V gene TRBV5-1 combines with J gene TRBJ1-2; no definite D call. Germline values: CDR1 SGHRS, CDR2 YFSETQ. With 4 bases removed from V and 4 bases from J, the gap between germline ends came to 20 bases. The CDR3 sequence is 16 residues long. The CDR3 DNA follows: TGCGCCAGCAGCCCCGGGGTAGGAAAACGCATCTATGGCTACACCTTC. Translated: CASSPGVGKRIYGYTF.

This clone was seen many times. The V gene is TRBV7-8, the J gene TRBJ1-1; D perhaps matches TRBD1 (5 bases). Trimming took off 5 bases at V and 1 base at J, with 14 bases between the two ends. The V gene's germline CDR1 is SGHVS and CDR2 FQNEAQ. CDR3 length equals 15 residues. The DNA of the CDR3 is TGTGCCAGCAGCCCCTGGGGGGGTAGGAACACTGAAGCTTTCTTT. Amino acid sequence: CASSPWGGRNTEAFF.

The chain joins TRBV19 to TRBJ2-2, with 7 bases identical to TRBD2. The J segment lost 5 bases and the V segment lost 8 bases, leaving 8 bases of the junction unmatched. The CDR3 contains 14 residues. The V gene's germline CDR1 is LNHDA and CDR2 SQIVND (reference sequence). The CDR3 region is CASSSGGWTGELFF. The CDR3 region has the DNA TGTGCCAGTTCGTCCGGGGGGTGGACCGGGGAGCTGTTTTTT.

The chain carries TRBV15 and TRBJ2-3; D not certain. The germline V and J ends were trimmed by 0 bases and 6 bases, with 7 bases remaining between them. The CDR3 is 13 amino acids. Germline CDR1 reads LNHNV; CDR2 reads YYDKDF (reference sequence). Here the CDR3 reads CATSRDQRDTQYF. The CDR3 coding sequence is TGTGCCACCAGCAGAGATCAGAGGGATACGCAGTATTTT.

This clone has only a few counts. The J gene is TRBJ1-4, the V gene TRBV6-1; TRBD1 aligns across 9 bases. The CDR3 loop spans 14 amino acids. CDR1 and CDR2 (germline): MNHNS, SASEGT. Trimming at V came to 7 bases and at J to 8 bases, leaving 8 bases not matched to a gene. This CDR3 is CASTGTGLWEKLFF. The CDR3 DNA follows: TGTGCCAGCACCGGGACAGGGCTTTGGGAAAAACTGTTTTTT.

This chain uses TRBV10-3 with TRBJ2-5; D gene unclear. The germline V gene has CDR1 ENHRY and CDR2 SYGVKD. Deletions cut 3 bases from V and 2 bases from J, with 7 bases between. The CDR3 loop spans 13 amino acids. CDR3: CAISDRLQETQYF. In nucleotides, the CDR3 is TGTGCCATCAGTGACAGGCTTCAAGAGACCCAGTACTTC.

This clone was detected once. The gene calls are TRBV5-1 and TRBJ2-1; 10 bases are a match to TRBD2. Unmatched junction bases numbered 17, after V lost 4 bases and J lost 4 bases. Germline V gives CDR1 SGHRS, CDR2 YFSETQ. CDR3 length: 19 amino acids. This chain's CDR3 is CASSPPPGGSGGSYNEQFF. In DNA form, the CDR3 reads TGCGCCAGCAGCCCCCCACCGGGGGGTAGCGGGGGGTCTTACAATGAGCAGTTCTTC.

The chain uses TRBV10-2 and TRBJ2-7, with TRBD2 identical over 9 bases. This CDR3 is 13 amino acids long. Germline-derived CDR1 and CDR2 are WSHSY and SAAADI. V was pared by 8 bases and J by 5 bases, with 7 bases of the junction left unmatched. The CDR3 is CASSLAGVHEQYF. The CDR3 DNA sequence: TGCGCCAGCTCATTAGCGGGAGTCCACGAGCAGTACTTC.